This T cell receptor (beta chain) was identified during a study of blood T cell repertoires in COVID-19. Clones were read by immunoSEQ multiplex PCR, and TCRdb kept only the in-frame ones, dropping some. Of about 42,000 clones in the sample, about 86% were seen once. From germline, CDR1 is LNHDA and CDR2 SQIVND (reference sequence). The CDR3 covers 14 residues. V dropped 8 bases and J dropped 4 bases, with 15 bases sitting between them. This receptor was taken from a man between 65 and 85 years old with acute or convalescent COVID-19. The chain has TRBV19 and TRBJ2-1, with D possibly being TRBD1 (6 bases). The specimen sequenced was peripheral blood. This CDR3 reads CASGIRDKYNEQFF. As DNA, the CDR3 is TGTGCCAGTGGGATACGGGACAAGTACAATGAGCAGTTCTTC.